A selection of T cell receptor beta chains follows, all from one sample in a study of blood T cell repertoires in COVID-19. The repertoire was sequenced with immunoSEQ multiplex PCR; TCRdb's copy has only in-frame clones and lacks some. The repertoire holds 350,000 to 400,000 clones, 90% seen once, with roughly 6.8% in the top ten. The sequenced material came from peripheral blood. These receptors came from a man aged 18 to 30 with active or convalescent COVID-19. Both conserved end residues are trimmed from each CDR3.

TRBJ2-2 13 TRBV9 ASSVVSGDGGELF
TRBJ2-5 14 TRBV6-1 ASSETSDTSRETQY
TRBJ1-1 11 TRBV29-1 SVVLRQALEAF
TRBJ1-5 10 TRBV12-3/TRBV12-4 ASSLSQQPQH
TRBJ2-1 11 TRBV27 ASSFSAYNEQF
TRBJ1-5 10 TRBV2 ASSIHRGTVD
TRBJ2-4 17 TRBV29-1 SVEDKDLTSRGSKNIQY
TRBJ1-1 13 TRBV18 ASSAGQGANTEAF
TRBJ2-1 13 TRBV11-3 ASSPDRGNDNEQF
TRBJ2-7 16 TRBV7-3 ASSLTGLAGGPFYEQY
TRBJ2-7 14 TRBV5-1 ASSLDWAVVTYEQY
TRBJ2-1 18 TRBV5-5 ASSFSSGGKGVKAYNEQF
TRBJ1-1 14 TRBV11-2 ASSLDVSRVNTEAF
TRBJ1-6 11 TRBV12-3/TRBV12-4 ASRRQGGSPLH
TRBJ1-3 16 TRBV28 ASSLRGGGGAAGNTIY
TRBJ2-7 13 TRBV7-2 ASSSIILGSYEQY
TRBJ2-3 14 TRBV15 ATSRDLAGVTDTQY
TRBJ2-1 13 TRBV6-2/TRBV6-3 ASSFGTSGSSEQF
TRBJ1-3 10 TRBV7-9 ALPVTGNTIY
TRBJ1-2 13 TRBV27 ASSFPGQGFYGYT
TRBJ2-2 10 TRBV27 ASGRVTGELF
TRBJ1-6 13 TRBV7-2 ASSLDRGYNSPLH
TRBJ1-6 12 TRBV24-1 ATSESRANSPLH
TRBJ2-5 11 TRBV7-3 ASSPGGLETQY
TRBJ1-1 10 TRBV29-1 SGRDRVTEAF
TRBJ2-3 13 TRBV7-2 ASIRGGPFTDTQY
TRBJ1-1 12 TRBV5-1 ASSLATGNTEAF
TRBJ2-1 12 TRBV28 ASSLLRGYNEQF
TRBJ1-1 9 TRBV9 ASSTGAEAF
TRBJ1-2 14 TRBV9 ASSVEAGDIDYGYT
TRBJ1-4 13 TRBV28 ASIRTGTGDEKLF
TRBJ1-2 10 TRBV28 ASSPGYYGYT
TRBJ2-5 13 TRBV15 ATSRDRGIGETQY
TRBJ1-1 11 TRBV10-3 AIRPGKNTEAF
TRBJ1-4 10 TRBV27 ASSFTGGRLF
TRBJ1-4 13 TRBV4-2 ASSERVFANEKLF
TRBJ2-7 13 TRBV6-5 ASSFSGGAPYEQY
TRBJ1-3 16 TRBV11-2 ASRPAGTGGSTGNTIY
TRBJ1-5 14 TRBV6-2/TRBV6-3 ASSHREDRAGQPQH
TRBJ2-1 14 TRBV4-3 ASSQWGTGVGSEQF
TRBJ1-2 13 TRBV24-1 ATSDSGTPTRGYT
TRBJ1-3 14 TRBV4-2 ASNAAEELSGNTIY
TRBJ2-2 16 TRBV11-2 ASSPVRLGQGFTGELF
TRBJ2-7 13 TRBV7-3 ASSSAPSHLYEQY
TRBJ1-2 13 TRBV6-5 ASTPTTGLVYGYT
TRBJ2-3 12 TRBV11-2 ASSITGVTDTQY
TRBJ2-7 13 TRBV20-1 SASASGRSLTKQY
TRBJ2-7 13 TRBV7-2 ASSLESSGSYEQY
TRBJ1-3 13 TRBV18 ASSPATASGNTIY
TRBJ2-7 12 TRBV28 ASSLVSKLYEQY
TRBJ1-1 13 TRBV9 ASSALQGLNTEAF
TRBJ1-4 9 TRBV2 ASSVDEKLF
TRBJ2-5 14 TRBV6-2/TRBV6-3 ASSSSERGYQETQY
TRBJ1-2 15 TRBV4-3 ASSQGMGTGGYYGYT
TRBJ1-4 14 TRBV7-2 ASSSWGLGADEKLF
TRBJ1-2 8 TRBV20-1 SANYYGYT
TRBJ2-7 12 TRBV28 ASHETGATYEQY
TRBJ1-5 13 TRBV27 ASSTGGFGNQPQH
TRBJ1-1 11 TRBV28 ASSSGGNTEAF
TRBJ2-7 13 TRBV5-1 ASSALFGGREEQY